The rows below give T cell receptor beta chains drawn from one sample of a study of cytomegalovirus exposure and HLA in healthy donors. Here immunoSEQ multiplex PCR was the method, and the copy in TCRdb shows in-frame clones only, minus some. This sample has about 140,000 clones, with about three quarters found just once. The sample taken for sequencing was PBMCs. The receptors derive from a man aged 30 to 39 in good health and CMV-seropositive. The CDR3 runs from the conserved cysteine through the conserved F or W. D genes are given only for firm matches. Clone size is stated in some rows and not others, as once, few, many or a class when expanded.

TRBJ1-5,NA,TRBV6-1,TRBD1,CASRRTGFFGPQHF,TGTGCCAGCAGAAGGACAGGGTTTTTTGGGCCCCAGCATTTT
TRBJ2-7,NA,TRBV5-1,TRBD2,CASSFRAGVPEQYF,TGCGCCAGCAGCTTTAGGGCGGGAGTCCCCGAGCAGTACTTC
TRBJ2-7,NA,TRBV14,TRBD2,CASSPFSGRATYEQYF,TGTGCCAGCAGCCCATTTAGCGGGAGGGCTACCTACGAGCAGTACTTC
TRBJ1-1,NA,TRBV27,NA,CASRSPGTEAFF,TGTGCCAGCAGGTCCCCGGGGACTGAAGCTTTCTTT
TRBJ1-2,NA,TRBV19,NA,CASSFYGYTF,TGTGCCAGTAGCTTCTATGGCTACACCTTC
TRBJ1-1,NA,TRBV27,TRBD1,CASSSEQGLRTEAFF,TGTGCCAGCAGTTCAGAACAGGGGCTGCGCACTGAAGCTTTCTTT
TRBJ2-1,NA,TRBV5-6,TRBD2,CASSLYSAGGPRNEQFF,TGTGCCAGCAGCTTGTATTCAGCGGGAGGGCCCAGGAACGAGCAGTTCTTC
TRBJ1-2,NA,TRBV9,NA,CASTYSNYGYTF,TGTGCCAGCACCTACAGCAACTATGGCTACACCTTC
TRBJ1-5,NA,TRBV5-6,NA,CASSLWQGYQPQHF,TGTGCCAGCAGCTTGTGGCAGGGGTATCAGCCCCAGCATTTT
TRBJ1-4,few,TRBV5-1,NA,CASSLDQGGTHEKLFF,TGCGCCAGCAGCTTGGACCAGGGAGGAACCCATGAAAAACTGTTTTTT
TRBJ2-3,NA,TRBV19,NA,CASSMGGPVTDTQYF,TGTGCCAGTAGTATGGGGGGTCCAGTCACAGATACGCAGTATTTT
TRBJ1-2,NA,TRBV11-2,NA,CASSLGDYGYTF,TGTGCCAGCAGCTTAGGAGACTATGGCTACACCTTC
TRBJ2-5,NA,TRBV7-3,TRBD1,CASSSGQGARETQYF,TGTGCCAGCAGCTCTGGACAGGGGGCGCGAGAGACCCAGTACTTC
TRBJ2-3,NA,TRBV6-6,TRBD2,CASSPSGRTDTQYF,TGTGCCAGCAGTCCTAGCGGGCGCACAGATACGCAGTATTTT
TRBJ2-7,few,TRBV12-5,NA,CASGLAQNEQYF,TGTGCTAGTGGTTTGGCCCAAAACGAGCAGTACTTC
TRBJ2-5,few,TRBV6-5,NA,CASSYTGTQETQYF,TGTGCCAGCAGTTACACCGGGACTCAAGAGACCCAGTACTTC
TRBJ1-5,NA,TRBV6-1,TRBD1,CASSGLTGGNQPQHF,TGTGCCAGCAGCGGACTTACAGGGGGCAATCAGCCCCAGCATTTT
TRBJ2-1,once,TRBV16,NA,CASSQSSSGYGSYNEQFF,TGTGCCAGCAGCCAATCGTCAAGCGGGTACGGCTCCTACAATGAGCAGTTCTTC
TRBJ2-1,NA,TRBV6-4,TRBD2,CASSEVAGESSYNEQFF,TGTGCCAGCAGTGAAGTGGCGGGGGAAAGCTCCTACAATGAGCAGTTCTTC
TRBJ1-4,NA,TRBV7-9,TRBD1,CASSLEWTGGTANEKLFF,TGTGCCAGCAGCTTAGAGTGGACAGGGGGTACAGCTAATGAAAAACTGTTTTTT
TRBJ2-7,NA,TRBV30,TRBD2,CAWSGGTSGRSSSYEQYF,TGTGCCTGGAGTGGGGGAACTAGCGGGAGGTCCTCTTCCTACGAGCAGTACTTC
TRBJ2-7,few,TRBV6-5,TRBD2,CASSYSLAGSYEQYF,TGTGCCAGCAGTTACTCGCTAGCGGGGTCCTACGAGCAGTACTTC
TRBJ2-2,NA,TRBV7-3,TRBD1,CASSLTTGGTHGELFF,TGTGCCAGCAGCTTAACTACAGGGGGCACTCACGGGGAGCTGTTTTTT
TRBJ1-2,once,TRBV6-1,NA,CAGSGAGGWDYGYTF,TGTGCCGGCTCAGGGGCGGGGGGCTGGGACTATGGCTACACCTTC
TRBJ2-7,NA,TRBV9,NA,CASSVDRRAYEQYF,TGTGCCAGCAGCGTAGACAGGAGAGCCTACGAGCAGTACTTC
TRBJ2-3,NA,TRBV7-3,NA,CASSYTGTNTDTQYF,TGTGCCAGCAGCTATACCGGGACAAACACAGATACGCAGTATTTT
TRBJ2-7,NA,TRBV5-1,NA,CASSLDSFTDYYEQYF,TGCGCCAGCAGCTTGGATTCGTTCACCGATTATTACGAGCAGTACTTC
TRBJ2-1,NA,TRBV5-1,NA,CASARDISYNEQFF,TGCGCCAGCGCCCGGGACATCTCCTACAATGAGCAGTTCTTC
TRBJ2-1,once,TRBV9,TRBD2,CASSVVGGRAEGLYNEQFF,TGTGCCAGCAGCGTAGTGGGCGGGAGGGCCGAAGGGCTCTACAATGAGCAGTTCTTC
TRBJ2-5,many,TRBV6-1,TRBD1,CASSEDPDRGETQYF,TGTGCCAGCAGTGAAGACCCGGACAGGGGAGAGACCCAGTACTTC
TRBJ1-5,NA,TRBV5-6,NA,CASSLGGGWGQPQHF,TGTGCCAGCAGCTTGGGGGGGGGCTGGGGTCAGCCCCAGCATTTT
TRBJ2-1,NA,TRBV7-8,NA,CASSLVLAAASYNEQFF,TGTGCCAGCAGCTTAGTACTAGCTGCCGCCTCGTACAATGAGCAGTTCTTC
TRBJ2-2,NA,TRBV6-5,NA,CASSYSRDANTGELFF,TGTGCCAGCAGTTACTCGCGGGACGCGAACACCGGGGAGCTGTTTTTT
TRBJ2-5,NA,TRBV25-1,TRBD2,CASSPTSGQETQYF,TGTGCCAGCAGTCCTACTAGCGGACAAGAGACCCAGTACTTC
TRBJ2-7,NA,TRBV6-1,NA,CASRDQATRIYEQYF,TGTGCCAGCAGAGACCAAGCGACCAGAATATACGAGCAGTACTTC
TRBJ2-7,NA,TRBV10-1,NA,CASSEGADPYEQYF,TGCGCCAGCAGTGAGGGAGCGGACCCCTACGAGCAGTACTTC
TRBJ2-1,NA,TRBV11-2,NA,CASSLGARSGFYNEQFF,TGTGCCAGCAGCTTAGGGGCCCGTAGCGGTTTCTACAATGAGCAGTTCTTC
TRBJ2-5,NA,TRBV4-1,NA,CASSQDPRASSEETQYF,TGCGCCAGCAGCCAAGACCCCAGGGCCAGTTCGGAGGAGACCCAGTACTTC
TRBJ1-2,NA,TRBV19,NA,CASSIDRELSYGYTF,TGTGCCAGTAGTATAGATCGGGAGTTAAGCTATGGCTACACCTTC
TRBJ1-1,NA,TRBV14,NA,CASSPRGYTEAFF,TGTGCCAGCAGCCCCAGGGGTTACACTGAAGCTTTCTTT
TRBJ2-2,NA,TRBV5-1,TRBD2,CASGTSGTFTGELFF,TGCGCCAGCGGGACTAGCGGGACTTTTACCGGGGAGCTGTTTTTT
TRBJ1-5,NA,TRBV6-5,NA,CASSLGRAQPQHF,TGTGCCAGCAGTTTGGGGAGAGCTCAGCCCCAGCATTTT
TRBJ1-1,NA,TRBV7-9,NA,CSSSLVGSGNTEAFF,TGTTCCAGCAGCTTAGTCGGCTCGGGGAACACTGAAGCTTTCTTT
TRBJ1-3,once,TRBV27,TRBD1,CASSTRDRGNTIYF,TGTGCCAGCAGTACACGGGACAGAGGAAACACCATATATTTT
TRBJ1-1,NA,TRBV10-3,TRBD1,CAISGITDRGIEAFF,TGTGCCATCAGTGGAATTACGGACAGGGGGATTGAAGCTTTCTTT